One TCR beta chain is described in this entry. The protocol was immunoSEQ multiplex PCR, while the TCRdb copy is restricted to in-frame clones and leaves out a portion. The table includes under 150,000 clones, almost 90% detected once. From germline, CDR1 is MNHEY and CDR2 SVGAGI. V trimming: 4 bases; J trimming: 6 bases; junction bases outside the gene matches: 1. The CDR3 loop spans 13 amino acids. The data belong to a study of blood T cell repertoires in COVID-19. Study overall: The United States, Italy and Spain were the sources of the acute and convalescent COVID-19 samples. Nucleic acid was either cDNA or gDNA, and it came from T cells, B-cell-depleted T cells, or PBMCs.

Sequenced: peripheral blood. The sequence was collected from a man aged 50 to 59 with active or convalescent COVID-19. The chain links TRBV6-5 to TRBJ2-4, with TRBD1 matching 9 bases. CDR3 loop: CASSLGQGNIQYF. The CDR3 DNA sequence: TGTGCCAGCAGTTTGGGACAGGGAAACATTCAGTACTTC.